This T cell receptor (beta chain) was captured in a study of beta chain features in type 1 diabetes. Overall study context: Patients looked much like healthy donors when it came to age, gender and cell yields. Whole-study results and caveats: TCRB repertoires of naive, central memory and Treg cells appeared more similar among patients than among healthy donors. Any HLA-type effect on TCRB rearrangement remained unresolved here.

In germline, CDR1 is KGHSH, CDR2 LQKENI. The CDR3 has 15 residues. The V and J ends lost 3 bases and 6 bases respectively, with 18 bases between them. Every isolated RNA sample was fully reverse transcribed, so sequencing captured expressed TCRB transcripts. Sequenced by immunoSEQ multiplex PCR; TCRdb stores in-frame clones only, minus some. The data show 300,000 to 450,000 clones, about 12% seen once. A note on this clone: Antigen: not known.

This clonotype originated in a man younger than 35 in good health. The sample consisted of naive CD4+ T cells from blood. This sequence joins TRBV18 and TRBJ2-7, with D maybe TRBD1 (5 bases). This CDR3 reads CASSPRVGVFGEQYF. The CDR3 DNA reads as TGTGCCAGCTCACCCAGGGTTGGTGTCTTTGGCGAGCAGTACTTC.